This T cell receptor (beta chain) stems from a study of blood T cell repertoires in COVID-19. Study at large: Sources were T cells, B-cell-depleted T cells, or PBMCs; the material itself was cDNA or gDNA.

One Seattle source followed patients from active infection through their disease course. The CDR3 contains 15 residues. The germline CDR1 and CDR2 sequences are LNHDA and SQIVND (reference sequence). Trimming removed 3 bases at V and 5 bases at J, with 16 bases between. Per the original data handling: Reference gene primer amplification in the assay estimated nucleated cell counts. The protocol was immunoSEQ multiplex PCR, while the TCRdb copy is restricted to in-frame clones and leaves out a portion. Clone size and V and J calls were adopted from that table, with D and trimming inferred from the DNA. The data contain about 47,000 clones, 81% of them singletons.

This chain connects TRBV19 to TRBJ1-1; TRBD1 is a possible D gene (6 bases). Specimen: peripheral blood. This sequence was found in an elderly woman with COVID-19, enrolled during active disease. CDR3 region: CASSIPGQGRTEAFF. The CDR3 DNA reads as TGTGCCAGTAGTATCCCAGGGCAGGGGAGAACTGAAGCTTTCTTT.